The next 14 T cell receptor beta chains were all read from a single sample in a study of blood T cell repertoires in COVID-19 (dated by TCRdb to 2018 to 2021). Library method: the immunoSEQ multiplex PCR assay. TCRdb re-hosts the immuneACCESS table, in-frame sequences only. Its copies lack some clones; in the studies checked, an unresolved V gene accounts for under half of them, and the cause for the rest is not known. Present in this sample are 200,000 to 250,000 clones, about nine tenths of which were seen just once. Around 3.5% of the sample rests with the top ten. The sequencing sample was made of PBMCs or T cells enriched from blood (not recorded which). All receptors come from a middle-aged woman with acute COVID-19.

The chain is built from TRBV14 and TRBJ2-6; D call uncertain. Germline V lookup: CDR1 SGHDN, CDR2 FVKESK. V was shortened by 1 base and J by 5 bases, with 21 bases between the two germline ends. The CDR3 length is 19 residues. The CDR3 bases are TGTGCCAGCAGCCAAGGTTTGCTGAGGAGAGGATTGAGGGCCAACGTCCTGACTTTC. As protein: CASSQGLLRRGLRANVLTF.

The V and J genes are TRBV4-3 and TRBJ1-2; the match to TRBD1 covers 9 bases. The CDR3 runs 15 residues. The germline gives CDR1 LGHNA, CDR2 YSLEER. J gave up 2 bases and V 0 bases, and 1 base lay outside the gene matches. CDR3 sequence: CASSQEGTGNYGYTF. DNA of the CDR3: TGCGCCAGCAGCCAAGAAGGGACAGGGAACTATGGCTACACCTTC.

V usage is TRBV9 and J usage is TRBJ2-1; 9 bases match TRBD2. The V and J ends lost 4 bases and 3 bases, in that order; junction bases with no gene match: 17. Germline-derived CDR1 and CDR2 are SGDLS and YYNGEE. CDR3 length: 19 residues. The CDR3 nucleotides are TGTGCCAGCAGCCCCAGAGGAGTAGCGGGGGCCCCTATCTACAATGAGCAGTTCTTC. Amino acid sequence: CASSPRGVAGAPIYNEQFF.

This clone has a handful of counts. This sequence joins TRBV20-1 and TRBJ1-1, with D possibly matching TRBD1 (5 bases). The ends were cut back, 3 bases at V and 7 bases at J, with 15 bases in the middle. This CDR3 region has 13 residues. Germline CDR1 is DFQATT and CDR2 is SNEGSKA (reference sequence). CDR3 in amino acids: CSASTGREDEAFF. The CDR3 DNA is TGCAGTGCTAGTACAGGCCGAGAGGATGAAGCTTTCTTT.

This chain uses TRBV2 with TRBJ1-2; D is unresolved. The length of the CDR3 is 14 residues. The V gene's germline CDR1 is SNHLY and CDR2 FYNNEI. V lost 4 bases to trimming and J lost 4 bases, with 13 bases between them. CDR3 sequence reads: CASSVRNSFYGYTF. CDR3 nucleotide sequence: TGTGCCAGCAGTGTTCGTAACAGTTTCTATGGCTACACCTTC.

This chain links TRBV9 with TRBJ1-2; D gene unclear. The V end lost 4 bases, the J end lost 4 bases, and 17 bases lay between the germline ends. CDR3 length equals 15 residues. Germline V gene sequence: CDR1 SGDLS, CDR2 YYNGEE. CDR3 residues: CASSPRSSSLYGYTF. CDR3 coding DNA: TGTGCCAGCAGCCCTCGCTCCTCCAGTCTCTATGGCTACACCTTC.

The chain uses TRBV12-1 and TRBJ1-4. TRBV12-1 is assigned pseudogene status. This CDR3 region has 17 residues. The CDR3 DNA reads TGTGCCAGCAGCTTTGAGGTCCTGGGAGCAACTAATGAAAAACTGTTTTTT. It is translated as CASSFEVLGATNEKLFF.

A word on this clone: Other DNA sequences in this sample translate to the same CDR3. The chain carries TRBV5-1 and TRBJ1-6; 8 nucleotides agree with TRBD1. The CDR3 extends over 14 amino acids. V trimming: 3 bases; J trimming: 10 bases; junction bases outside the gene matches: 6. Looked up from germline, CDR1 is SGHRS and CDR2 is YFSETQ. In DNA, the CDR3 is TGCGCCAGCAGCTCGACAGGGGTTGGATCACCCCTCCACTTT. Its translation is CASSSTGVGSPLHF.

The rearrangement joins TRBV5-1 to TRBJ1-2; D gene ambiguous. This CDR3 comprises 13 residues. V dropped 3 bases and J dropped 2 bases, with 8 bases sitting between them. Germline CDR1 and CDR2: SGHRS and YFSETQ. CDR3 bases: TGCGCCAGCAGCTCAGGACTAAACTATGGCTACACCTTC. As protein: CASSSGLNYGYTF.

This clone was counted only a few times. Here the CDR3 DNA reads TGCGCCAGCAGCTTGGAGGGGGGGCCCCTCCACTTT. Residues: CASSLEGGPLHF. The V call is TRBV5-1, the J call TRBJ1-6, with D possibly being TRBD1 (6 bases). The CDR3 has 12 amino acids. V was clipped by 0 bases and J by 13 bases, with 8 bases between them. Per germline, CDR1 SGHRS and CDR2 YFSETQ.

The CDR3: CASSIRASGGSDTQYF. The CDR3 DNA sequence: TGTGCCAGTAGTATAAGAGCTAGCGGGGGTTCAGATACGCAGTATTTT. The V and J genes are TRBV19 and TRBJ2-3, with 10 positions matching TRBD2. From germline, CDR1 is LNHDA and CDR2 SQIVND (reference sequence). This CDR3 comprises 16 residues. V dropped 2 bases and J dropped 4; count of bases not matched to a gene: 6.

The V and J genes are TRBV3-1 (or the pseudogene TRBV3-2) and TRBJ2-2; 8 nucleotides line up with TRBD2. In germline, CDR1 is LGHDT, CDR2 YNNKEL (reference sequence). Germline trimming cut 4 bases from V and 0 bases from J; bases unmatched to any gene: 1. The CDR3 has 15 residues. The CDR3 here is CASSPGLANTGELFF. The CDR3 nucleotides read TGTGCCAGCAGCCCGGGACTAGCGAACACCGGGGAGCTGTTTTTT.

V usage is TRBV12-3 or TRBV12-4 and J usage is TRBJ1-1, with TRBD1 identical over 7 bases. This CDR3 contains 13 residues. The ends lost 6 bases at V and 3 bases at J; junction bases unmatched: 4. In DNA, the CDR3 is TGTGCCAGCAGGGAAGACAGGGACACTGAAGCTTTCTTT. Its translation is CASREDRDTEAFF.

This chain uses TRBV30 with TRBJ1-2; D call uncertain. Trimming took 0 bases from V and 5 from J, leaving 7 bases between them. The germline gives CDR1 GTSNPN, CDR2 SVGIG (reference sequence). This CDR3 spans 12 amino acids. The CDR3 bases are TGTGCCTGGAGTGTACCAGGTTATGGCTACACCTTC. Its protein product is CAWSVPGYGYTF.